This entry concerns a single T cell receptor beta chain. Germline V lookup: CDR1 MNHEY, CDR2 SMNVEV (reference sequence). The CDR3 consists of 14 residues. The germline V and J ends were trimmed by 2 bases and 8 bases, with 13 bases remaining between them. This entry comes from a study of response to subunit inactivated influenza vaccine. TCRdb analysed the RT-PCR reads with MiXCR anew, one entry per CDR3 protein. In the table there are some 500,000 distinct CDR3 sequences, about 25% of which are singletons. This rearrangement joins TRBV27 to TRBJ2-1; D call uncertain. This clonotype was sampled from a middle-aged man who received an inactivated influenza vaccine. The source material was CD4+ T cells sorted from PBMCs, sampled roughly 5 days after vaccination. The CDR3 nucleotides read TGTGCCAGCAGTTTAGTTTACGTAGGCGATGAGCAGTTCTTC. Protein sequence: CASSLVYVGDEQFF.